The T cell receptor (beta chain) under discussion was sequenced for a study of OX40 agonist ivuxolimab in advanced cancers. Assay: immunoSEQ multiplex PCR; the TCRdb copy retains only in-frame clones and omits some. The sample lists 50,000 to 65,000 clones, about 92% seen once, with roughly 13% in the top ten. Germline values: CDR1 SGHAT, CDR2 FQDESV (reference sequence). Trimming cost V 1 base and J 1 base, with 8 bases left between them. This CDR3 is 14 amino acids long. The sample was CD4+ or CD8+ T cells sorted from blood, taken in a trial of the OX40 agonist ivuxolimab. The TCR originated in an adult with an advanced solid tumor such as melanoma, head and neck, liver or kidney cancer. V and J are TRBV11-1 and TRBJ2-7; D ambiguous. In DNA form, the CDR3 reads TGTGCCAGCAGCTTAGAGGCCGGATCCTACGAGCAGTACTTC. This encodes CASSLEAGSYEQYF.